The following is a T cell receptor beta chain sequence with its context. This sample is part of a study of blood T cells in healthy people across ages. The germline CDR1 and CDR2 sequences are SQVTM and ANQGSEA. The CDR3 extends over 14 amino acids. V lost 7 bases, J lost 2 bases, and 4 bases stayed unmatched. Next came a second PCR, run for about 6 to 12 cycles, which used a sample-barcoded 5' primer along with a J-beta primer mix. Each cDNA molecule was tagged by a template-switch adaptor with 12 random nucleotides. TCRdb independently ran MiXCR on the 5' RACE reads; one entry per CDR3 protein. The sample has roughly 730,000 distinct CDR3 sequences, more than 55% seen once.

V gene TRBV29-1 combines with J gene TRBJ2-2, with 10 bases fitting TRBD1. Sequences were obtained from blood. This sequence originates from a man aged 35 to 55 in good health. The DNA for the CDR3 is TGCAGCGCGAGGGACAGGGGAAACACCGGGGAGCTGTTTTTT. It codes for CSARDRGNTGELFF.